The rows below give T cell receptor beta chains drawn from one sample of a study of cytomegalovirus exposure and HLA in healthy donors. Profiled with immunoSEQ multiplex PCR; TCRdb holds only in-frame clones, not every one. This table has about 160,000 clones, around three quarters appearing once. The sequenced sample was PBMCs. The receptors here all came from a middle-aged man in good health and CMV-seronegative. Each CDR3 is given with its conserved first and last residue. A D gene is named only where the DNA matches it firmly. A clone size is listed for some rows: how often the clone was seen (once, few, many), or a class if it is expanded.

clone_size j_call d_call v_call cdr3_aa cdr3_nt
. TRBJ2-7 TRBD2 TRBV9 CASSGSGMGEQYF TGTGCCAGCAGCGGGAGCGGGATGGGGGAGCAGTACTTC
. TRBJ1-1 TRBD1 TRBV28 CASSPPGTGRTEAFF TGTGCCAGCAGTCCGCCGGGGACAGGGAGAACTGAAGCTTTCTTT
. TRBJ1-5 . TRBV7-2 CASSFKGGVGQPQHF TGTGCCAGCAGCTTTAAGGGGGGGGTCGGTCAGCCCCAGCATTTT
. TRBJ1-5 . TRBV27 CASSQQIPRGQPQHF TGTGCCAGCAGTCAACAGATTCCAAGGGGTCAGCCCCAGCATTTT
. TRBJ1-2 . TRBV6-5 CASKNGGVGYTF TGTGCCAGCAAAAATGGAGGGGTCGGCTACACCTTC
. TRBJ2-1 TRBD2 TRBV7-8 CASSLLAGGFGNEQFF TGTGCCAGCAGCTTATTAGCGGGAGGGTTTGGCAATGAGCAGTTCTTC
. TRBJ1-5 . TRBV9 CASSPASGNQPQHF TGTGCCAGCAGCCCCGCGTCGGGGAATCAGCCCCAGCATTTT
. TRBJ1-1 . TRBV6-5 CASSYSVQSYPGEAFF TGTGCCAGCAGTTACTCGGTACAGTCATACCCCGGTGAAGCTTTCTTT
. TRBJ1-1 TRBD1 TRBV9 CASSGTENTEAFF TGTGCCAGCTCCGGGACAGAGAACACTGAAGCTTTCTTT
once TRBJ1-4 . TRBV25-1 CASSEGAVEKLFF TGTGCCAGCAGTGAGGGGGCTGTTGAAAAACTGTTTTTT
. TRBJ1-3 . TRBV7-2 CASSFASGRNTIYF TGTGCCAGCAGCTTTGCCAGCGGGAGAAACACCATATATTTT
. TRBJ2-3 TRBD1 TRBV5-6 CASSPYSRGDTQYF TGTGCCAGCAGCCCCTACTCCAGGGGGGATACGCAGTATTTT
. TRBJ1-3 TRBD1 TRBV15 CATSRYQGGGTIYF TGTGCCACCAGCCGCTACCAGGGGGGAGGCACCATATATTTT
. TRBJ2-1 TRBD2 TRBV2 CASTIRGLAGGYAGNEQFF TGTGCCAGCACTATAAGGGGACTAGCGGGAGGATACGCTGGCAATGAGCAGTTCTTC
. TRBJ2-3 . TRBV30 CAWRGGLHTQYF TGTGCCTGGAGAGGAGGTCTGCATACGCAGTATTTT
. TRBJ2-2 . TRBV27 CASSFMGRATGELFF TGTGCCAGCAGTTTTATGGGGCGCGCCACCGGGGAGCTGTTTTTT
. TRBJ2-3 . TRBV19 CASSMGLIFTDTQYF TGTGCCAGTAGTATGGGACTTATTTTCACAGATACGCAGTATTTT
. TRBJ2-7 TRBD2 TRBV27 CASSSELGRRGEQYF TGTGCCAGCAGTTCGGAGCTCGGGAGGCGGGGGGAGCAGTACTTC
. TRBJ2-3 TRBD2 TRBV7-6 CASSLGLAGGGVSTDTQYF TGTGCCAGCAGCTTAGGGCTAGCGGGAGGAGGTGTGAGCACAGATACGCAGTATTTT
few TRBJ2-5 TRBD1 TRBV5-1 CASSWTGQETQYF TGCGCCAGCAGCTGGACAGGGCAAGAGACCCAGTACTTC
. TRBJ2-2 . TRBV4-1 CASTTIPLATGELFF TGCGCCAGCACGACTATACCCCTTGCCACCGGGGAGCTGTTTTTT
. TRBJ1-5 TRBD1 TRBV6-5 CASSDRDGAQPQHF TGTGCCAGCAGTGACAGGGATGGGGCTCAGCCCCAGCATTTT
. TRBJ2-5 . TRBV2 CASSDRGSETQYF TGTGCCAGCAGTGACCGGGGTTCAGAGACCCAGTACTTC
. TRBJ1-3 . TRBV9 CASSDPRENSGNTIYF TGTGCCAGCAGCGACCCCCGGGAGAACTCTGGAAACACCATATATTTT
. TRBJ1-2 . TRBV2 CASILQIGSGYTF TGTGCCAGCATCCTGCAAATCGGTTCTGGCTACACCTTC
once TRBJ1-2 TRBD1 TRBV4-1 CASSQDRWDSPNSMPYGYTF TGCGCCAGCAGCCAAGATAGGTGGGACAGCCCCAACTCGATGCCTTATGGCTACACCTTC
. TRBJ2-7 . TRBV6-4 CASSDSLRAYEQYF TGTGCCAGCAGTGACTCTTTGCGGGCCTACGAGCAGTACTTC
. TRBJ2-3 . TRBV5-1 CASSFSGGADTQYF TGCGCCAGCAGCTTTAGCGGTGGGGCAGATACGCAGTATTTT
. TRBJ2-5 . TRBV18 CASSPIKETQYF TGTGCCAGCTCACCAATCAAAGAGACCCAGTACTTC
. TRBJ2-7 TRBD1 TRBV11-2 CASSLAPGQGIVQYF TGTGCCAGCAGCTTAGCTCCGGGACAGGGAATAGTGCAGTACTTC
. TRBJ1-2 . TRBV11-2 CASSLGRTPYGYTF TGTGCCAGCAGCTTAGGGCGGACACCCTATGGCTACACCTTC
. TRBJ2-3 TRBD2 TRBV5-6 CASILSLAGTDTQYF TGTGCCAGCATCCTATCACTAGCGGGCACAGATACGCAGTATTTT
. TRBJ1-1 . TRBV7-8 CASSLKGRGTEAFF TGTGCCAGCAGCTTAAAGGGGCGCGGCACTGAAGCTTTCTTT
. TRBJ2-2 TRBD2 TRBV18 CASSSGLALNTGELFF TGTGCCAGCTCATCCGGACTAGCGCTAAACACCGGGGAGCTGTTTTTT
. TRBJ2-3 . TRBV7-2 CASSLAPRVGTDTQYF TGTGCCAGCAGCTTAGCCCCCCGAGTTGGTACAGATACGCAGTATTTT
. TRBJ1-2 TRBD1 TRBV5-4 CASSMGQGDRANYGYTF TGTGCCAGCAGCATGGGGCAGGGGGATAGGGCTAACTATGGCTACACCTTC
. TRBJ2-1 TRBD1 TRBV5-6 CASSLGTGFAEQFF TGTGCCAGCAGCTTGGGGACAGGGTTCGCTGAGCAGTTCTTC
. TRBJ2-3 TRBD2 TRBV6-1 CASSEGLAGGHGDTQYF TGTGCCAGCAGTGAAGGGCTAGCGGGAGGCCATGGGGATACGCAGTATTTT
. TRBJ1-1 . TRBV7-6 CASSSRRGASTTEAFF TGTGCCAGCAGCTCCCGCCGGGGGGCGAGCACCACTGAAGCTTTCTTT
. TRBJ1-4 . TRBV2 CASSEGTRNEKLFF TGTGCCAGCAGTGAGGGGACAAGGAATGAAAAACTGTTTTTT
. TRBJ2-4 TRBD1 TRBV2 CASSEGQGARNIQYF TGTGCCAGCAGTGAGGGACAGGGGGCAAGAAACATTCAGTACTTC
. TRBJ2-2 . TRBV14 CASSQARTVNTGELFF TGTGCCAGCAGCCAAGCGCGGACTGTGAACACCGGGGAGCTGTTTTTT
. TRBJ2-3 . TRBV7-2 CASSLEAGTDTQYF TGTGCCAGCAGCTTAGAGGCGGGCACAGATACGCAGTATTTT
once TRBJ1-2 TRBD1 TRBV14 CASSQDVRTGPTF TGTGCCAGCAGCCAAGATGTAAGGACAGGGCCCACCTTC
. TRBJ2-5 . TRBV9 CVSSVVDGPQETQYF TGTGTCAGCAGCGTAGTTGATGGCCCCCAAGAGACCCAGTACTTC
. TRBJ2-2 TRBD2 TRBV11-3 CASSSFTLAGGNTGELFF TGTGCCAGCAGCTCGTTTACCTTAGCGGGGGGAAACACCGGGGAGCTGTTTTTT
. TRBJ1-2 . TRBV30 CAWSGQLNYGYTF TGTGCCTGGAGTGGACAGCTGAACTATGGCTACACCTTC
. TRBJ1-2 TRBD1 TRBV6-5 CASTRTGGNYGYTF TGTGCCAGCACACGGACAGGGGGGAACTATGGCTACACCTTC
. TRBJ2-5 TRBD2 TRBV11-3 CASSSGLAGDVGETQYF TGTGCCAGCAGCTCGGGACTAGCGGGAGATGTGGGGGAGACCCAGTACTTC
. TRBJ1-1 . TRBV9 CASSVEGVDTEAFF TGTGCCAGCAGCGTAGAAGGGGTGGACACTGAAGCTTTCTTT
few TRBJ2-2 . TRBV11-2 CKSGRGDTGELFF TGTAAGTCCGGCAGGGGAGACACCGGGGAGCTGTTTTTT
. TRBJ1-2 . TRBV9 CASSVGPQVPYGYTF TGTGCCAGCAGCGTAGGTCCCCAGGTTCCCTATGGCTACACCTTC
once TRBJ2-3 TRBD2 TRBV4-1 CASSQDGPSGISTDTQYF TGCGCCAGCAGCCAAGATGGGCCTAGCGGGATCAGCACAGATACGCAGTATTTT